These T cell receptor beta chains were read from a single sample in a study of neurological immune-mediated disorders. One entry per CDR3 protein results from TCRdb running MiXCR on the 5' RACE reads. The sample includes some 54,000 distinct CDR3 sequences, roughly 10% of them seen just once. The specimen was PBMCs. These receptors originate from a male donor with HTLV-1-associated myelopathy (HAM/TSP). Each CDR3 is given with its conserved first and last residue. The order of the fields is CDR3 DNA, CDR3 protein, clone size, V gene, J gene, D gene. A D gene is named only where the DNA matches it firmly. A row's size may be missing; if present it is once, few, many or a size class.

TGTGCCAGCAGCGATACTCTAAACCGTGAGCAGTACTTC,CASSDTLNREQYF,-,TRBV3-1,TRBJ2-7,-
TGTGCCAGCAGTTCTCTCCGGCGAACCCCCTACGAGCAGTACTTC,CASSSLRRTPYEQYF,many,TRBV6-2/TRBV6-3,TRBJ2-7,-
TGTGCCAGCAGTGCGGGACAGGGAAACTACGAGCAGTACTTC,CASSAGQGNYEQYF,many,TRBV28,TRBJ2-7,TRBD1
TGTGCCAGCAGCGTAATTAGCGGGGAGACCCAGTACTTC,CASSVISGETQYF,many,TRBV9,TRBJ2-5,TRBD2
TGCAGTGCTGGGGACCTGGCCTACGAGCAGTACTTC,CSAGDLAYEQYF,many,TRBV20-1,TRBJ2-7,-
TGTGCCAGCAGCCAAGATAGCTATTCACCCCTCCACTTT,CASSQDSYSPLHF,many,TRBV14,TRBJ1-6,-
TGCGCCAGCACCCGCCGCGGAGGGACGATGAACACTGAAGCTTTCTTT,CASTRRGGTMNTEAFF,-,TRBV10-2,TRBJ1-1,-
TGTGCCAGCAGCTTAGTTTTTGGACAGAATCAGCCCCAGCATTTT,CASSLVFGQNQPQHF,many,TRBV7-2,TRBJ1-5,-
TGTGCCAGCAGTCTAGCCGGGACAGGCATTGGAGGCTACACCTTC,CASSLAGTGIGGYTF,many,TRBV6-6,TRBJ1-2,TRBD1
TGCAGTGCTAGAGATCGGACAGGGACTGAAAAACTGTTTTTT,CSARDRTGTEKLFF,many,TRBV20-1,TRBJ1-4,TRBD1
TGTGCCAGCAGGAGGCAGGGTACGGGCAATCAGCCCCAGCATTTT,CASRRQGTGNQPQHF,many,TRBV6-2/TRBV6-3,TRBJ1-5,-
TGTGCCAGCAGTGACACTAGCGGGGGGCCCTACGAGCAGTACTTC,CASSDTSGGPYEQYF,many,TRBV6-1,TRBJ2-7,TRBD2
TGCAGCGTTGCTGACAGGGGGCGAGACTATGGCTACACCTTC,CSVADRGRDYGYTF,many,TRBV29-1,TRBJ1-2,TRBD1
TGTGCCAGCAGATTTTTCTCTGGGGCCAACGTCCTGACTTTC,CASRFFSGANVLTF,many,TRBV5-6,TRBJ2-6,-
TGCAGTGCTTTCAATCGAAGAGCGGGGTACACTGAAGCTTTCTTT,CSAFNRRAGYTEAFF,many,TRBV20-1,TRBJ1-1,-
TGTGCCACCAGTGACCCAGGACAGGGCATAAGGGAGCTGTTTTTT,CATSDPGQGIRELFF,many,TRBV24-1,TRBJ2-2,TRBD1
TGCAGTGCTAAGGGGACAGGGGGCCGTCCGCCGACTTATAGCAATCAGCCCCAGCATTTT,CSAKGTGGRPPTYSNQPQHF,many,TRBV20-1,TRBJ1-5,TRBD1
TGTGCCAGCAGCTCCGCCGACAGAACTAATGAAAAACTGTTTTTT,CASSSADRTNEKLFF,medium-sized,TRBV7-7,TRBJ1-4,-
TGCAGTGCGACGACAGGGGGCTCCTACGAGCAGTACTTC,CSATTGGSYEQYF,many,TRBV20-1,TRBJ2-7,TRBD1
TGCAGCGTCACCGGGACAGGGCTCTCCAATGAGCAGTTCTTC,CSVTGTGLSNEQFF,many,TRBV29-1,TRBJ2-1,TRBD1
TGCAGTGCTAGAGTGTACGGGAACACCGGGGAGCTGTTTTTT,CSARVYGNTGELFF,many,TRBV20-1,TRBJ2-2,-
TGTGCCAGCAGCTTAGCGTGGGGGTATTCCTATGGCTACACCTTC,CASSLAWGYSYGYTF,-,TRBV11-2,TRBJ1-2,-
TGCAGCGCGAAGGGCCGGATCTACGAGCAGTACTTC,CSAKGRIYEQYF,medium-sized,TRBV29-1,TRBJ2-7,-
TGCAGCGTGGGACAGCAAACCGGGGAGCTGTTTTTT,CSVGQQTGELFF,many,TRBV29-1,TRBJ2-2,TRBD1
TGCGCCAGCAGCCCTGGACAGTTAAATCAGCCCCAGCATTTT,CASSPGQLNQPQHF,many,TRBV5-1,TRBJ1-5,-
TGTGCCAGCAGCTTAGGTGGGACAGGTTCACCAGATACGCAGTATTTT,CASSLGGTGSPDTQYF,many,TRBV13,TRBJ2-3,TRBD1
TGTGCTAGCAGCTTAAGGCGGGGTAGCACAGATACGCAGTATTTT,CASSLRRGSTDTQYF,few,TRBV7-7,TRBJ2-3,-
TGTGCCAGCAGCGTACGGGGTGAAGCTTTCTTT,CASSVRGEAFF,many,TRBV5-6,TRBJ1-1,-
TGTGCCAGCAGTTCCGGGACAAACAATTCACCCCTCCACTTT,CASSSGTNNSPLHF,many,TRBV12-3/TRBV12-4,TRBJ1-6,-
TGTGCCAGCACCCAACTCGGGACGGTATACAATGAGCAGTTCTTC,CASTQLGTVYNEQFF,many,TRBV28,TRBJ2-1,-
TGTGCCAGCAGCTTGGTTGAAAACTATGGCTACACCTTC,CASSLVENYGYTF,many,TRBV5-5,TRBJ1-2,-
TGTGCCAGCAGGGGAAGGGGGGGCACAGATACGCAGTATTTT,CASRGRGGTDTQYF,many,TRBV7-9,TRBJ2-3,-